The next 14 T cell receptor beta chains were all read from a single sample in a study of shared clonotypes between healthy human individuals. Measured with immunoSEQ multiplex PCR; TCRdb has only the in-frame clones, and not every one. The repertoire holds millions of clones, 90% to 95% seen once, with 0.13% in the top ten. Material for sequencing was naive CD4+ T cells sorted from blood. Subset reported: CD45RA+ positively selected. The receptor source for this set is a man aged 18 to 35 in good health.

For this clone: At the DNA level, this CDR3 is encoded by other sequences in the same sample as well. The chain carries TRBV29-1 and TRBJ2-7, with unresolved D. The CDR3 covers 12 residues. V lost 3 bases to trimming and J lost 0 bases, with 6 bases between them. CDR1 and CDR2 from the germline V gene are SQVTM and ANQGSEA. CDR3 nucleotides: TGCAGCGTTGAGGGATACTCCTACGAGCAGTACTTC. It yields the protein CSVEGYSYEQYF.

This chain uses TRBV29-1 with TRBJ1-4; 9 bases are shared with TRBD1. Losses at the gene ends were 7 bases for V and 5 bases for J; bases not matched to a gene: 8. The CDR3 is 14 residues long. Germline V lookup: CDR1 SQVTM, CDR2 ANQGSEA. CDR3 DNA: TGCAGCGCCCAACCCGGGACAGGGAATGAAAAACTGTTTTTT. It encodes CSAQPGTGNEKLFF. The variable domain in full, completed from reference TRBV29-1 and TRBJ1-4, reads SAVISQKPSRDICQRGTSLTIQCQVDSQVTMMFWYRQQPGQSLTLIATANQGSEATYESGFVIDKFPISRPNLTFSTLTVSNMSPEDSSIYLCSAQPGTGNEKLFFGSGTQLSVL.

As regards this clone: This sample also contains other DNA sequences that code for the same CDR3. V usage is TRBV5-6 and J usage is TRBJ1-6; D may be TRBD1 (5 bases). The V gene's germline CDR1 is SGHDT and CDR2 YYEEEE. The germline V and J ends were trimmed by 4 bases and 5 bases, with 13 bases remaining between them. The CDR3 loop spans 15 amino acids. The CDR3 spells CASSVAGGNNSPLHF. The CDR3 DNA reads as TGTGCCAGCAGCGTGGCGGGGGGGAATAATTCACCCCTCCACTTT.

Comments on this clone: A much larger clone sits a single nucleotide away, making a read error possible. The chain carries TRBV4-1 and TRBJ1-5, with D possibly matching TRBD1 (5 bases). Deletions cut 8 bases from V and 1 base from J, with 15 bases between. The CDR3 contains 15 residues. Germline-derived CDR1 and CDR2 are MGHRA and YSYEKL. In DNA form, the CDR3 reads TGCGCCAGCGGCCTGGTGACAGCCAGCAATCAGCCCCAGCATTTT. Translation: CASGLVTASNQPQHF.

The chain links TRBV5-1 to TRBJ2-5, with D tentatively TRBD1 (6 bases). CDR1 and CDR2 from the germline V gene are SGHRS and YFSETQ. This CDR3 comprises 15 residues. V lost 4 bases and J 5 bases, leaving 18 bases between the germline ends. The CDR3 DNA sequence: TGCGCCAGCAGCATGGGGGCGCGTTACGGGGAGACCCAGTACTTC. Protein sequence: CASSMGARYGETQYF.

Comments on this clone: At one of its ends the junction is not consistent with the germline gene, which may arise from a read error. Other DNA sequences from this sample encode an identical CDR3 as well. J is TRBJ2-5 and V is TRBV9; no clear D gene. The germline V gene has CDR1 SGDLS and CDR2 YYNGEE. This CDR3 is built from 13 residues. Written as DNA, the CDR3 is TGTGCCAGCAGCGTCTCAGACCAGGAGACCCAGTACTTC. Amino acid sequence: CASSVSDQETQYF.

For this clone: The same CDR3 arises from other DNA sequences in this sample as well. This chain joins TRBV4-3 and TRBJ2-2; 11 bases are shared with TRBD2. J lost 4 bases, V lost 4 bases, and 2 bases had no gene match. Germline CDR1 is LGHNA and CDR2 is YSLEER. The CDR3 contains 15 residues. This chain's CDR3 is CASSRLAGSTGELFF. In nucleotides, the CDR3 is TGCGCCAGCAGCCGACTAGCGGGGTCCACCGGGGAGCTGTTTTTT.

V gene TRBV6-5 combines with J gene TRBJ1-2, with D perhaps TRBD1 (5 bases). The CDR3 contains 13 residues. The V gene lost 7 bases and the J gene lost 2 bases, with 11 bases spanning the gap. CDR1 and CDR2 from the germline V gene are MNHEY and SVGAGI. The CDR3 spells CASTGQRNYGYTF. The CDR3 DNA follows: TGTGCCAGCACAGGGCAAAGGAACTATGGCTACACCTTC.

The table lists this clone with many counts. The V and J genes are TRBV10-3 and TRBJ2-3; 9 nucleotides agree with TRBD1. V shed 4 bases, J shed 1 base, and the junction held 9 bases outside the gene matches. Germline values: CDR1 ENHRY, CDR2 SYGVKD. The CDR3 extends over 17 amino acids. The CDR3 protein is CAISGGQGRQGTDTQYF. The CDR3, as DNA: TGTGCCATCAGTGGAGGACAGGGGAGACAGGGCACAGATACGCAGTATTTT.

This chain joins TRBV6-5 and TRBJ1-2; D possibly corresponds to TRBD1 (6 bases). CDR3 length equals 15 residues. V was clipped by 0 bases and J by 8 bases, with 16 bases between them. Looked up from germline, CDR1 is MNHEY and CDR2 is SVGAGI. CDR3 protein: CASSYSSTGGGGYTF. DNA of the CDR3: TGTGCCAGCAGTTACTCTTCGACTGGAGGGGGAGGCTACACCTTC.

Of note for this clone: This same CDR3 is encoded by further DNA sequences in the sample. The V and J genes are TRBV30 and TRBJ2-7; D not certain. The length of the CDR3 is 11 residues. Germline V CDR1 and CDR2: GTSNPN, SVGIG (reference sequence). V was clipped by 2 bases and J by 2 bases, with 4 bases between them. CDR3 coding DNA: TGTGCCTGGAGTAGTGCCTACGAGCAGTACTTC. Its translation: CAWSSAYEQYF.

This chain uses TRBV6-1 with TRBJ2-4; the D gene is possibly TRBD2 (6 bases). V lost 1 base and J 6 bases, leaving 7 bases between the germline ends. The CDR3 contains 13 residues. Germline V gene data show CDR1 as MNHNS and CDR2 as SASEGT. The CDR3 spells CASSEEGGNIQYF. The CDR3 DNA is TGTGCCAGCAGTGAAGAGGGAGGAAACATTCAGTACTTC.

The V gene is TRBV11-2, the J gene TRBJ2-7; TRBD1 aligns across 7 bases. CDR1 and CDR2 from the germline V gene are SGHAT and FQNNGV. The CDR3 is made up of 14 amino acids. V shed 3 bases, J shed 3 bases, and the junction held 5 bases outside the gene matches. The CDR3: CASSLTGSGYEQYF. CDR3 sequence (DNA): TGTGCCAGCAGCTTGACAGGGTCGGGCTACGAGCAGTACTTC. Supplemented by reference TRBV11-2 and TRBJ2-7, the full variable domain reads EAGVAQSPRYKIIEKRQSVAFWCNPISGHATLYWYQQILGQGPKLLIQFQNNGVVDDSQLPKDRFSAERLKGVDSTLKIQPAKLEDSAVYLCASSLTGSGYEQYFGPGTRLTVT.

Here the CDR3 DNA reads TGTGCCAGCAGCCTACGAGACGAAAAACTGTTTTTT. Translated, it gives CASSLRDEKLFF. The V call is TRBV21-1, the J call TRBJ1-4. TRBV21-1 is a known pseudogene. The CDR3 totals 12 residues.